The 27 T cell receptor beta chains listed next were all sequenced from one sample in a study of T cell responses to AZD1222 COVID-19 vaccine. Libraries were prepared by immunoSEQ multiplex PCR; TCRdb keeps only in-frame clonotypes and omits some of them. Among 83,000 or so clones, around 87% were seen once, and the ten largest hold 4.7%. The sequencing here drew on peripheral blood, taken on day 0 of MenACWY control vaccination. The source of these receptors is an adult in good health.

The chain carries TRBV9 and TRBJ2-7, with D unclear. Germline V lookup: CDR1 SGDLS, CDR2 YYNGEE. The CDR3 extends over 15 amino acids. V dropped 4 bases and J dropped 2 bases, with 16 bases sitting between them. CDR3 sequence: CASSPSAVEAYEQYF. The CDR3 bases are TGTGCCAGCAGCCCCAGCGCAGTAGAGGCCTACGAGCAGTACTTC.

The gene calls are TRBV5-5 and TRBJ2-2, with TRBD2 matching 7 bases. V was clipped by 2 bases and J by 1 base; unmatched bases: 5. Germline V gives CDR1 SGHKS, CDR2 YYEKEE (reference sequence). The CDR3 covers 16 residues. DNA of the CDR3: TGTGCCAGCAGCTTCAGTCTAGCGGTGAACACCGGGGAGCTGTTTTTT. Protein: CASSFSLAVNTGELFF.

There are a few counts of this clone. V and J are TRBV7-3 and TRBJ2-3; D gene unclear. CDR3 length: 15 amino acids. From germline, CDR1 is SGHTA and CDR2 FQGTGA. Trimming shortened V by 2 bases and J by 2 bases, and 11 bases separated the two germline ends. The CDR3 DNA is TGTGCCAGCAGCTTAGTGGGCCTACTCACAGATACGCAGTATTTT. Its protein product is CASSLVGLLTDTQYF.

The CDR3 spells CASHREGRGYEQYF. CDR3 coding DNA: TGTGCCAGCCACCGGGAGGGACGGGGGTACGAGCAGTACTTC. This chain links TRBV6-5 with TRBJ2-7, with 8 bases lining up with TRBD2. Germline V CDR1 and CDR2: MNHEY, SVGAGI. J lost 4 bases, V lost 8 bases, and 10 bases had no gene match. This CDR3 region has 14 residues.

The chain is built from TRBV28 and TRBJ2-7; the D is unclear. The V gene's germline CDR1 is MDHEN and CDR2 SYDVKM. V was cut by 2 bases and J by 3 bases, with 11 bases left in between. The CDR3 loop spans 14 amino acids. In DNA, the CDR3 is TGTGCCAGCAGTTTAACGCAGTTCCTCTACGAGCAGTACTTC. It translates to CASSLTQFLYEQYF.

This chain links TRBV7-8 with TRBJ2-5; 11 positions match TRBD2. This CDR3 is 17 amino acids long. The V gene end was trimmed by 5 bases and the J gene end by 5 bases; junction bases not matched to a gene: 13. Per the germline V gene, CDR1 is SGHVS and CDR2 is FQNEAQ. The CDR3 nucleotides read TGTGCCAGCAGCCTAATTCTACTAGCGGGAGTGGAGGAGACCCAGTACTTC. This gives the protein CASSLILLAGVEETQYF. Using reference TRBV7-8 and TRBJ2-5 for the parts outside the CDR3, the full variable domain is GAGVSQSPRYKVAKRGQDVALRCDPISGHVSLFWYQQALGQGPEFLTYFQNEAQLDKSGLPSDRFFAERPEGSVSTLKIQRTQQEDSAVYLCASSLILLAGVEETQYFGPGTRLLVL.

This chain uses TRBV19 with TRBJ1-2, with 8 bases lining up with TRBD1. V gave up 4 bases and J gave up 2 bases; unmatched junction bases: 0. Germline CDR1 LNHDA, CDR2 SQIVND (reference sequence). This CDR3 has 13 residues. CDR3 protein: CASSNRGNYGYTF. The CDR3 nucleotides read TGTGCCAGTAGTAACAGGGGGAACTATGGCTACACCTTC.

V and J are TRBV7-2 and TRBJ2-7, with TRBD1 matching over 11 bases. The CDR3 sequence is 16 residues long. Trimming at V came to 5 bases and at J to 2 bases, leaving 8 bases not matched to a gene. Germline assignment: CDR1 SGHTA and CDR2 FQGNSA. The CDR3 nucleotides read TGTGCCAGCAGCCTCTATCCGGGACAGGGGGCCTACGAGCAGTACTTC. Its protein product is CASSLYPGQGAYEQYF.

The chain combines TRBV7-2 with TRBJ2-7; TRBD2 matches at 10 bases. V shed 6 bases and J 2 bases; nucleotides not matched to a gene: 10. Germline V gives CDR1 SGHTA, CDR2 FQGNSA. The CDR3 has 16 residues. The CDR3 DNA follows: TGTGCCAGCAGGGAGGGTCAACTAGCGGGGCCCTACGAGCAGTACTTC. Protein product: CASREGQLAGPYEQYF.

The chain is built from TRBV28 and TRBJ1-5; tentatively, D is TRBD1 (5 bases). The V gene lost 2 bases and the J gene lost 6 bases, with 11 bases spanning the gap. The length of the CDR3 is 14 residues. The V gene's germline CDR1 is MDHEN and CDR2 SYDVKM. This CDR3 reads CASSLIQGGQPQHF. CDR3 DNA sequence: TGTGCCAGCAGTTTAATCCAGGGCGGTCAGCCCCAGCATTTT.

This rearrangement joins TRBV5-1 to TRBJ1-1; D perhaps matches TRBD1 (6 bases). V was cut by 4 bases and J by 3 bases, with 19 bases left in between. Germline CDR1 reads SGHRS; CDR2 reads YFSETQ. CDR3 length equals 16 residues. CDR3 amino acids: CASSDRRAGAHTEAFF. CDR3 sequence (DNA): TGCGCCAGCAGCGACCGGCGGGCAGGGGCACACACTGAAGCTTTCTTT.

The chain uses TRBV10-2 and TRBJ2-2; D call uncertain. This CDR3 is 14 amino acids long. The V end was cut by 6 bases, the J end by 2 bases, with 10 bases between. Germline CDR1 is WSHSY and CDR2 is SAAADI. CDR3 sequence (DNA): TGCGCCAGCAGGTCAGGCTCTAACACCGGGGAGCTGTTTTTT. It encodes CASRSGSNTGELFF.

V is TRBV5-1 and J is TRBJ1-1, with a weak D call TRBD1 (6 bases). CDR3 length: 13 amino acids. Germline V lookup: CDR1 SGHRS, CDR2 YFSETQ. Between the trimmed V and J ends, which lost 5 bases and 2 bases, there was a span of 10 bases. The CDR3 nucleotides read TGCGCCAGCAGATGGGACACCAACACTGAAGCTTTCTTT. Translated: CASRWDTNTEAFF.

This chain links TRBV7-2 with TRBJ2-7, with TRBD1 matching 7 bases. This CDR3 region has 15 residues. Germline CDR1 is SGHTA and CDR2 is FQGNSA. The trim removed 5 bases at V and 2 bases at J, leaving 9 bases unmatched. CDR3: CASSPHAGTAYEQYF. The CDR3 DNA is TGTGCCAGCAGCCCTCATGCCGGGACAGCCTACGAGCAGTACTTC.

The CDR3 DNA sequence: TGCAGCGTTGGGGGAAGCTCCTACGAGCAGTACTTC. It translates to CSVGGSSYEQYF. The rearrangement joins TRBV29-1 to TRBJ2-7; D is undetermined. V dropped 4 bases and J dropped 0 bases, with 7 bases sitting between them. CDR1 is SQVTM and CDR2 is ANQGSEA in the germline V gene. The CDR3 is 12 amino acids.

This clone appeared a single time. The genes are TRBV28 and TRBJ2-1; D may be TRBD1 (5 bases). In germline, CDR1 is MDHEN, CDR2 SYDVKM. The V end lost 3 bases, the J end lost 2 bases, and 8 bases lay between the germline ends. This CDR3 is 14 amino acids long. The CDR3 DNA reads as TGTGCCAGCAGTTTTATCAGGGCCTACAATGAGCAGTTCTTC. Its protein is CASSFIRAYNEQFF.

The chain joins TRBV6-6 to TRBJ2-7; weak D call: TRBD2 (5 bases). Trimming took 0 bases from V and 3 from J, leaving 9 bases between them. This CDR3 contains 14 residues. Germline lookup yields CDR1 MNHNY and CDR2 SVGAGI (reference sequence). CDR3: CASSYSRGSYEQYF. The CDR3 DNA follows: TGTGCCAGCAGTTACTCGAGAGGGAGCTACGAGCAGTACTTC.

The rearrangement uses TRBV3-1 (or the pseudogene TRBV3-2) and TRBJ1-5; D might be TRBD1 (6 bases). The V end lost 3 bases, the J end lost 5 bases, and 14 bases lay between the germline ends. This CDR3 has 15 amino acids. Germline CDR1 reads LGHDT; CDR2 reads YNNKEL (reference sequence). CDR3 sequence (DNA): TGTGCCAGCAGCCAGGGACACGGGGGTGATCAGCCCCAGCATTTT. Its translation: CASSQGHGGDQPQHF.

The rearrangement links TRBV28 to TRBJ2-3; 9 bases are shared with TRBD1. CDR3 length equals 14 residues. Per germline, CDR1 MDHEN and CDR2 SYDVKM. V shed 7 bases and J 7 bases; nucleotides not matched to a gene: 9. CDR3 sequence: CASTWTGEGYTQYF. CDR3 DNA: TGTGCCAGCACCTGGACAGGGGAGGGATATACGCAGTATTTT.

V and J are TRBV19 and TRBJ2-2; D gene unclear. Trimming pared 3 bases from V and 0 bases from J, leaving 8 bases between. The CDR3 is made up of 15 amino acids. Germline values: CDR1 LNHDA, CDR2 SQIVND (reference sequence). The CDR3 DNA reads as TGTGCCAGTAGTATTTGGATCGCGAACACCGGGGAGCTGTTTTTT. Translation: CASSIWIANTGELFF.

The V call is TRBV10-3, the J call TRBJ1-2; no firm D call. The CDR3 consists of 15 residues. With 6 bases removed from V and 4 bases from J, the gap between germline ends came to 18 bases. The germline V gene encodes CDR1 ENHRY and CDR2 SYGVKD. CDR3 sequence: CAISVGLGGAYGYTF. The CDR3 DNA reads TGTGCCATCAGCGTTGGACTCGGCGGTGCCTATGGCTACACCTTC.

This clone appeared once. The chain has TRBV19 and TRBJ2-7; 8 bases fit TRBD2. CDR1 is LNHDA and CDR2 is SQIVND in the germline V gene (reference sequence). With 6 bases clipped from V and 0 bases from J, the junction kept 7 bases outside the gene matches. The CDR3 runs 15 residues. The CDR3 sequence: CASSPRAGVSYEQYF. The CDR3 nucleotides are TGTGCCAGTAGCCCAAGAGCGGGAGTCTCCTACGAGCAGTACTTC.

The rearrangement uses TRBV7-2 and TRBJ1-6, with TRBD1 identical over 8 bases. V lost 7 bases, J lost 10 bases, and 12 bases stayed unmatched. This CDR3 comprises 15 residues. Per the germline V gene, CDR1 is SGHTA and CDR2 is FQGNSA. The CDR3 loop is CASTPGGPEGSPLHF. Here the CDR3 DNA reads TGTGCCAGCACCCCAGGGGGCCCCGAAGGCTCACCCCTCCACTTT.

J is TRBJ1-5 and V is TRBV18; D is perhaps TRBD1 (5 bases). Germline assignment: CDR1 KGHSH and CDR2 LQKENI. This CDR3 comprises 14 residues. Trimming stripped 4 bases from V and 5 bases from J, with 12 bases between. CDR3 sequence: CASSQETGDQPQHF. CDR3 nucleotides: TGTGCCAGCTCACAGGAAACAGGAGATCAGCCCCAGCATTTT.

V and J are TRBV4-3 and TRBJ1-2, with 11 nucleotides matching TRBD1. Germline V lookup: CDR1 LGHNA, CDR2 YSLEER. The CDR3 spans 14 residues. With 3 bases clipped from V and 5 bases from J, the junction kept 2 bases outside the gene matches. This CDR3 reads CASSQGDRGYGYTF. In nucleotides, the CDR3 is TGCGCCAGCAGCCAGGGGGACAGGGGGTATGGCTACACCTTC.

DNA for the CDR3: TGCAGCGGCCGTGGGATGTCGCCCCTCGGGAACACTGAAGCTTTCTTT. It is translated as CSGRGMSPLGNTEAFF. The V gene is TRBV29-1, the J gene TRBJ1-1; D call uncertain. Trimming left V 7 bases short and J 1 base short, with 22 bases between. The CDR3 extends over 16 amino acids. Germline V gene data show CDR1 as SQVTM and CDR2 as ANQGSEA.

The rearrangement uses TRBV18 and TRBJ1-4; a weak D match, TRBD1 (6 bases). V lost 4 bases, J lost 7 bases, and 16 bases lay in between. The length of the CDR3 is 15 residues. Looked up from germline, CDR1 is KGHSH and CDR2 is LQKENI. CDR3 sequence (DNA): TGTGCCAGCTCACGACCGGGACACCCCGGTGAAAAACTGTTTTTT. It encodes CASSRPGHPGEKLFF.